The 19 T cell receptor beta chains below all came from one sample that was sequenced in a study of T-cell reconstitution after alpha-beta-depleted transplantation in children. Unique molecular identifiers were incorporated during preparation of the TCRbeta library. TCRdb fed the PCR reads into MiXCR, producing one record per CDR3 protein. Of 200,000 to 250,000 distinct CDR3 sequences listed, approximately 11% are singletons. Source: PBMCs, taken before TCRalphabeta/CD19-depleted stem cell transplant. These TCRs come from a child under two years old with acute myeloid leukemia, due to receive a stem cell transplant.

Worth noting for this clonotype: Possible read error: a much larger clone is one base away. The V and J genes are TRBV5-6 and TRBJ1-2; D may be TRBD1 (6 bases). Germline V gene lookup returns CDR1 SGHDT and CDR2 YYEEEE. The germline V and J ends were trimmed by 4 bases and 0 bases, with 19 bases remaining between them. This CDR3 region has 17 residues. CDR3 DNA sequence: TGTGCCAGCAGCCCCGGACAGACCTATTATTCTAACTATGGCTACACCTTC. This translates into CASSPGQTYYSNYGYTF.

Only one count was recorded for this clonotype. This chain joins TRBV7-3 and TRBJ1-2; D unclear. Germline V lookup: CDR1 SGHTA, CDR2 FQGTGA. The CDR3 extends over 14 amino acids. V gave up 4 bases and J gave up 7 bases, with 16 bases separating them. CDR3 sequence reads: CASSSRVLVRGYTF. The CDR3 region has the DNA TGTGCCAGCAGCTCCCGGGTCCTAGTCCGTGGCTACACCTTC.

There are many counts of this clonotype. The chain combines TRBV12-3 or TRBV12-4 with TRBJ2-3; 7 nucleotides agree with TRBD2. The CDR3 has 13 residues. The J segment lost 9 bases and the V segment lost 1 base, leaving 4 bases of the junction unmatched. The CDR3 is CASSLGFGGTQYF. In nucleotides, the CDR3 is TGTGCCAGCAGTTTAGGTTTCGGGGGGACGCAGTATTTT.

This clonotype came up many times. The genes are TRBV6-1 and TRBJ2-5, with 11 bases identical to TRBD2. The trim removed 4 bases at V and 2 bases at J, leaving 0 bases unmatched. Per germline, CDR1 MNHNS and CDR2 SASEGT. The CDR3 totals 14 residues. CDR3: CASSGTSGQETQYF. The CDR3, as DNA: TGTGCCAGCAGTGGGACTAGCGGGCAAGAGACCCAGTACTTC.

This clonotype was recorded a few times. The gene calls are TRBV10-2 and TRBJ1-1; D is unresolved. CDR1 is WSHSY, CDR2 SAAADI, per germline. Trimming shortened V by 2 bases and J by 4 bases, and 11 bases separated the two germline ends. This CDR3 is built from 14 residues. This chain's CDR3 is CASSEGYLATEAFF. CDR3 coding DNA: TGCGCCAGCAGTGAGGGGTACCTCGCCACTGAAGCTTTCTTT.

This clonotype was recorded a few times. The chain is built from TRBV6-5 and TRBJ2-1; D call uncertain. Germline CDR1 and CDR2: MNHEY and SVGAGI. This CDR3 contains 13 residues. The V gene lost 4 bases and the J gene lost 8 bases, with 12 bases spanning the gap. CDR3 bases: TGTGCCAGCAGTTCCCATGAAGCCCATGAGCAGTTCTTC. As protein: CASSSHEAHEQFF.

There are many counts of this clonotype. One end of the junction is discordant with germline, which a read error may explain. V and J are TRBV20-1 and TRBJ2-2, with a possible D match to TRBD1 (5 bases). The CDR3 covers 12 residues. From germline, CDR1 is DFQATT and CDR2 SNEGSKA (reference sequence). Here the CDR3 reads CSARDNIGELFF. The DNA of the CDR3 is TGCAGTGCTAGGGACAACATCGGGGAGCTGTTTTTT.

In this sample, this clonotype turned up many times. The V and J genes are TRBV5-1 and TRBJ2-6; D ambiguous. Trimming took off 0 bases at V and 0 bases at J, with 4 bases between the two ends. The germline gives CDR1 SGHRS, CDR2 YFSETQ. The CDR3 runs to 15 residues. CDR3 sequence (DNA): TGCGCCAGCAGCTTGGAGGCCTCTGGGGCCAACGTCCTGACTTTC. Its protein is CASSLEASGANVLTF.

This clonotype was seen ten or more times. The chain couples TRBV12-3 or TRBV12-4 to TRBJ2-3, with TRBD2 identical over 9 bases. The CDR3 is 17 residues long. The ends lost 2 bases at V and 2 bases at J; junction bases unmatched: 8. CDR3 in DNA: TGTGCCAGCAGTTTAACGGTGGGACTAGCAATCACAGATACGCAGTATTTT. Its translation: CASSLTVGLAITDTQYF.

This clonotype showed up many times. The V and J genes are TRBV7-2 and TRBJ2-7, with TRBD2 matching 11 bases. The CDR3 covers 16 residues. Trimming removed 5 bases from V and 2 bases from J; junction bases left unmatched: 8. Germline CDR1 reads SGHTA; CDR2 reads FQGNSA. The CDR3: CASSELGLAATYEQYF. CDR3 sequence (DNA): TGTGCCAGCAGCGAACTGGGACTAGCGGCAACCTACGAGCAGTACTTC.

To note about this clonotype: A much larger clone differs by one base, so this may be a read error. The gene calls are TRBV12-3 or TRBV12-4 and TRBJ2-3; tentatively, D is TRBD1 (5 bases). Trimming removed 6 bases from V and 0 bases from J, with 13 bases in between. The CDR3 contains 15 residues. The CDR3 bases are TGTGCCAGCAGCCCACAGGACACTAGCACAGATACGCAGTATTTT. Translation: CASSPQDTSTDTQYF.

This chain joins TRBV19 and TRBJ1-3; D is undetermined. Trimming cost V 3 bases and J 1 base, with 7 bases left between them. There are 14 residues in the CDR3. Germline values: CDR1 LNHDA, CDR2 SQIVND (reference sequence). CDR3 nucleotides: TGTGCCAGTAGTATGGTCAGATCTGGAAACACCATATATTTT. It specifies CASSMVRSGNTIYF.

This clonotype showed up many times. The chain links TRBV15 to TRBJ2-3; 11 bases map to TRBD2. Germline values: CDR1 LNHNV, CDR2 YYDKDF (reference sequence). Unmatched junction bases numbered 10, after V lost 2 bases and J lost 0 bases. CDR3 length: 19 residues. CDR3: CATSRIRSSGGTSTDTQYF. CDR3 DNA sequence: TGTGCCACCAGCAGAATACGATCTAGCGGGGGGACTAGCACAGATACGCAGTATTTT.

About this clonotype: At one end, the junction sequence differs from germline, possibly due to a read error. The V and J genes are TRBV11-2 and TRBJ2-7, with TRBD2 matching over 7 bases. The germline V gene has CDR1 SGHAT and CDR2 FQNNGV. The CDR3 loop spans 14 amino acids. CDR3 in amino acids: CASSPRDYNYEQCF. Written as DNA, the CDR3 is TGTGCCAGCAGCCCCCGGGACTACAACTACGAGCAGTGCTTC.

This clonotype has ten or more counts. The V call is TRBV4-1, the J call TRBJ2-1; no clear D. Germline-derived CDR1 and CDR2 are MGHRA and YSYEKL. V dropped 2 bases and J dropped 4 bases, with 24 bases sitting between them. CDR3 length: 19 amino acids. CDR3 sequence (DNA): TGCGCCAGCAGCCAACCCACTTACAGATCCTCTCGTTTTTACAATGAGCAGTTCTTC. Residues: CASSQPTYRSSRFYNEQFF.

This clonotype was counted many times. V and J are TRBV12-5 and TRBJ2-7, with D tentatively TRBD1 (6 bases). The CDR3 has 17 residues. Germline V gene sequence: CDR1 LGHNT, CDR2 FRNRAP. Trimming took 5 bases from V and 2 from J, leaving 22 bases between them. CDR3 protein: CASGRLILGQTTYEQYF. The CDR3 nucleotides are TGTGCTAGTGGTCGCCTCATCCTCGGACAGACTACCTACGAGCAGTACTTC.

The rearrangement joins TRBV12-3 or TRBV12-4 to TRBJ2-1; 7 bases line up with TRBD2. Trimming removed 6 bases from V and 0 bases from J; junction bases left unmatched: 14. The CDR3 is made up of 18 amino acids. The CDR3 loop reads CASRTMPTSVGSYNEQFF. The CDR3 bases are TGTGCCAGCAGAACTATGCCCACTAGCGTAGGCTCCTACAATGAGCAGTTCTTC.

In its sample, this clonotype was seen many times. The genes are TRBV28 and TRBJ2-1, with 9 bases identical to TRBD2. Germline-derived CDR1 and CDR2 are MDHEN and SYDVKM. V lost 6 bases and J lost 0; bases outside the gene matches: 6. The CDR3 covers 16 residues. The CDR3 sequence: CASSPSAGGSYNEQFF. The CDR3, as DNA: TGTGCCAGCAGCCCCTCAGCGGGGGGCTCCTACAATGAGCAGTTCTTC.

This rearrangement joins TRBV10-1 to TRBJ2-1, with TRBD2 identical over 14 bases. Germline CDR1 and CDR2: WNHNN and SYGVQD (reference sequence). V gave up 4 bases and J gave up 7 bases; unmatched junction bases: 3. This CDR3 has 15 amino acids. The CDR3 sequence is CASSGTSGRNNEQFF. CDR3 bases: TGCGCCAGCAGTGGGACTAGCGGGAGGAATAATGAGCAGTTCTTC.